This T cell receptor beta chain is drawn from a study of T cells in Graves' hyperthyroidism and ophthalmopathy. Whole-study findings and limits: Researchers found most expanded thyroid clonotypes above 0.001 in blood as well. Ophthalmopathy and stable hyperthyroidism were separated by a 13 V-J model.

This clonotype was picked up a small number of times. What it recognizes is unknown. Patients aged 18 to 65 had newly diagnosed hyperthyroidism lasting under 2 months. Clinical symptoms, serum thyroxine, TRAb, thyroid ultrasound and orbital computed tomography established diagnosis. Amplification targeted TCR beta CDR3 regions from RNA transcripts. A first-round RT-PCR of the TCR CDR3 used the HTBI primer set. TCRdb fed the multiplex PCR reads into MiXCR, producing one record per CDR3 protein. The sample includes about 360,000 distinct CDR3 sequences, around a quarter of them seen just once. The sample comprised blood. This clonotype was sampled from a man aged 45-60 years with Graves' hyperthyroidism.

The CDR3, as DNA: TGTGCCAGCAGTCAGACAAGACGCCACCGGGACAGCTCCTACGAGCAGTACTTC. Translating gives CASSQTRRHRDSSYEQYF. The chain employs TRBV6-1 and TRBJ2-7, with 7 bases fitting TRBD1. From germline, CDR1 is MNHNS and CDR2 SASEGT. With V trimmed by 5 bases and J by 0 bases, 16 bases remained unmatched. The CDR3 is 18 amino acids.